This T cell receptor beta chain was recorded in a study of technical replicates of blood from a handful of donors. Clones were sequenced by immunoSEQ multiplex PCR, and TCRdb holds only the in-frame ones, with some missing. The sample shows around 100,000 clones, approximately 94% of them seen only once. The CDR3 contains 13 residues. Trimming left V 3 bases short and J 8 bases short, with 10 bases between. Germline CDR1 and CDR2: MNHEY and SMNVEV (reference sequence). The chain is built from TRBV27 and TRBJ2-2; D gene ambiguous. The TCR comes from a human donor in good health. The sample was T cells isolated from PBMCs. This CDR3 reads CASSFSLTGELFF. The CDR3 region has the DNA TGTGCCAGCAGTTTTAGCTTAACGGGGGAGCTGTTTTTT.